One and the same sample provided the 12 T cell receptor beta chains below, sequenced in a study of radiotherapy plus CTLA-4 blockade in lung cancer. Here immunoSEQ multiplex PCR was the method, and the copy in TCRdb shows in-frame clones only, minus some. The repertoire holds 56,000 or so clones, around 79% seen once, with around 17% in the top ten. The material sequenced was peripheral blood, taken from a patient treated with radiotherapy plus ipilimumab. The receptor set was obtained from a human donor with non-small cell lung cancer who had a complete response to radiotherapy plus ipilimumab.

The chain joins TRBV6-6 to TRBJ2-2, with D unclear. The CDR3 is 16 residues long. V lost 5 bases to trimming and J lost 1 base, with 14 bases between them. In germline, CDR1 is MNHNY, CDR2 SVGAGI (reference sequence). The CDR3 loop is CASSPRSVGNTGELFF. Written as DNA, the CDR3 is TGTGCCAGCAGTCCCCGGTCGGTTGGGAACACCGGGGAGCTGTTTTTT.

This chain's CDR3 is CASSPGTGITDTQYF. The CDR3 DNA reads as TGTGCCAGCAGCCCCGGGACAGGTATCACAGATACGCAGTATTTT. The V and J genes are TRBV7-9 and TRBJ2-3, with TRBD1 matching 8 bases. There are 15 residues in the CDR3. V shed 5 bases and J 2 bases; nucleotides not matched to a gene: 6. From germline, CDR1 is SEHNR and CDR2 FQNEAQ (reference sequence).

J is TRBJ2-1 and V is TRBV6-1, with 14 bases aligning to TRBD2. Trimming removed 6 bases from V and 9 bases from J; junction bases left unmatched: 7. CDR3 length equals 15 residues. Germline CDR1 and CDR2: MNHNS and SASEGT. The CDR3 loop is CASRLTSGGAGEQFF. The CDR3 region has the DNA TGTGCCAGCAGACTGACTAGCGGGGGGGCCGGTGAGCAGTTCTTC.

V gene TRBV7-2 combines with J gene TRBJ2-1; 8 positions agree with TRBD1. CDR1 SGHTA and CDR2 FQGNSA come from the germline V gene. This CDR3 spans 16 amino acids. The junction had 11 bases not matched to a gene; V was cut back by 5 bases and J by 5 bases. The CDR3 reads CASSPDRGQANNEQFF. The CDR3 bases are TGTGCCAGCAGCCCCGACAGGGGACAGGCGAACAATGAGCAGTTCTTC.

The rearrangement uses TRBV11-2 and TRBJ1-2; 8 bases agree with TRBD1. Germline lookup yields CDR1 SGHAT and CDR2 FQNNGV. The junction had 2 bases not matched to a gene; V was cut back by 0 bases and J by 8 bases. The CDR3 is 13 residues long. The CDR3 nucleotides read TGTGCCAGCAGCTTAGACAGGGGGCGCGGCTACACCTTC. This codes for CASSLDRGRGYTF.

CDR3 in amino acids: CASTSHPLGSYGYTF. CDR3 bases: TGTGCCAGCACATCACATCCCTTAGGGAGCTATGGCTACACCTTC. This chain connects TRBV6-5 to TRBJ1-2; D gene uncertain. Germline-derived CDR1 and CDR2 are MNHEY and SVGAGI. The CDR3 is 15 residues long. Trimming removed 7 bases at V and 4 bases at J, with 19 bases between.

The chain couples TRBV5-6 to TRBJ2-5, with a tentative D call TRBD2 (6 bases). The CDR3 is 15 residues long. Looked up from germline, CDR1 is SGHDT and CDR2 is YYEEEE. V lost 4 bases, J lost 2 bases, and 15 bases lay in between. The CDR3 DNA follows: TGTGCCAGCAGCCTCGATGGGACTGTTCAAGAGACCCAGTACTTC. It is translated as CASSLDGTVQETQYF.

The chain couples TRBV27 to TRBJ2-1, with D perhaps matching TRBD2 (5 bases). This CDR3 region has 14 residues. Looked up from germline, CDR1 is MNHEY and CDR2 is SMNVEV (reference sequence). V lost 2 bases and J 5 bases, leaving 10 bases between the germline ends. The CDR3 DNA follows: TGTGCCAGCAGTTTAGGCGGGTTTAACAATGAGCAGTTCTTC. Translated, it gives CASSLGGFNNEQFF.

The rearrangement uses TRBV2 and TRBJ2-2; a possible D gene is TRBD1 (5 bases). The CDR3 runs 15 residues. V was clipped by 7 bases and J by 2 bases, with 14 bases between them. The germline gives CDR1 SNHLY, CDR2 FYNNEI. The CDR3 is CASTGVRANTGELFF. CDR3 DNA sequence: TGTGCCAGCACTGGGGTCAGGGCTAACACCGGGGAGCTGTTTTTT.

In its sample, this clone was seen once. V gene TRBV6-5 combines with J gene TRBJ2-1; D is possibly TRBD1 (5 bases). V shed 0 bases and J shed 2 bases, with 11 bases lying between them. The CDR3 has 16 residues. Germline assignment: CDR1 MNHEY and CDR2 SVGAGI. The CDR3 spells CASSYSGRVTYNEQFF. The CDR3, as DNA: TGTGCCAGCAGTTACTCGGGCAGGGTGACCTACAATGAGCAGTTCTTC.

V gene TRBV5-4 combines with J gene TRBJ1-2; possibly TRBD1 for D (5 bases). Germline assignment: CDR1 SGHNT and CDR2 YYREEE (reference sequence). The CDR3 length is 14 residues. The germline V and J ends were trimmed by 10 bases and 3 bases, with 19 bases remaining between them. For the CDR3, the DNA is TGTGCCGGACATTTTCGGGGGGGGGACTATGGCTACACCTTC. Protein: CAGHFRGGDYGYTF.

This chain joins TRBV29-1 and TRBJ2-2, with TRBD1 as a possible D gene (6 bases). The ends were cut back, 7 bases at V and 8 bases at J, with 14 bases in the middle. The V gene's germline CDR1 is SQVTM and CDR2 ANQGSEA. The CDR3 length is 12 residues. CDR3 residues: CSAGHWRGELFF. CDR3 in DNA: TGCAGCGCGGGACACTGGAGAGGGGAGCTGTTTTTT.